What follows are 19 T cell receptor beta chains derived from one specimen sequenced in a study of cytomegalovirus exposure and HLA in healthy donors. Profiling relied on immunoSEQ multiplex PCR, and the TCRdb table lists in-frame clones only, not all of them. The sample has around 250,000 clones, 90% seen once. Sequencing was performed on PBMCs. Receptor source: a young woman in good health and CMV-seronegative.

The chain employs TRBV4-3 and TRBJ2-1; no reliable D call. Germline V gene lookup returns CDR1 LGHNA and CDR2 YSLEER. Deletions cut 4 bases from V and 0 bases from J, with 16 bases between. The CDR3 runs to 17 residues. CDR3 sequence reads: CASSLHLFSGSYNEQFF. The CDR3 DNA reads TGCGCCAGCAGCCTACACCTCTTCTCGGGCTCCTACAATGAGCAGTTCTTC.

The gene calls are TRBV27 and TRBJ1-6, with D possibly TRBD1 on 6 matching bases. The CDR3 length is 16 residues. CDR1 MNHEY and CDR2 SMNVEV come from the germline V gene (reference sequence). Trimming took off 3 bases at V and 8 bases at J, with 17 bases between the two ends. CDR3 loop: CASSFGAGALDSPLHF. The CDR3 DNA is TGTGCCAGCAGTTTCGGGGCAGGGGCGTTGGATTCACCCCTCCACTTT.

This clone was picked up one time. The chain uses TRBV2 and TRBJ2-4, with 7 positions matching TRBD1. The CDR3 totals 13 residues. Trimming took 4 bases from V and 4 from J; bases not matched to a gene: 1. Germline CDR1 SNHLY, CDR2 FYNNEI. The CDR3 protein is CASSGQGKNIQYF. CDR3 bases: TGTGCCAGCAGTGGACAGGGTAAAAACATTCAGTACTTC.

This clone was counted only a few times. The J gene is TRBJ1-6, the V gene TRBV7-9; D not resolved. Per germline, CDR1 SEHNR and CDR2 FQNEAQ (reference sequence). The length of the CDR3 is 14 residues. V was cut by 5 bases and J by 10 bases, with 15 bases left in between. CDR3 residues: CASSPKQTGSPLHF. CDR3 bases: TGTGCCAGCAGCCCTAAACAAACGGGATCACCCCTCCACTTT.

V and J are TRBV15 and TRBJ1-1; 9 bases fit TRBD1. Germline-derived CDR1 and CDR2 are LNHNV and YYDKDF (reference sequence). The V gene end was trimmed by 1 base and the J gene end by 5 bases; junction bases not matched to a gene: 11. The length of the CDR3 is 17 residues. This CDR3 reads CATSRGSGTGRGTEAFF. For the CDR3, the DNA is TGTGCCACCAGCAGAGGGTCCGGGACAGGGCGAGGGACTGAAGCTTTCTTT.

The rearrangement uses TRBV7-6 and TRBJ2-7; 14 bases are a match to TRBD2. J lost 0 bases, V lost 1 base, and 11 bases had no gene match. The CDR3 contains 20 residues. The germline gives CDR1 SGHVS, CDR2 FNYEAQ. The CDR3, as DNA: TGTGCCAGCAGCTTAGTATGGACTAGCGGGGGGCAAAAAGACTCCTACGAGCAGTACTTC. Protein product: CASSLVWTSGGQKDSYEQYF.

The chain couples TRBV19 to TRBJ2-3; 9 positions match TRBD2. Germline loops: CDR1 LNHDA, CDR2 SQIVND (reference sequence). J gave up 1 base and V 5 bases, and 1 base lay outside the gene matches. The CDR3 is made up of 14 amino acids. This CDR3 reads CASSSSGGTDTQYF. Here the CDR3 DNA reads TGTGCCAGTAGTTCTAGCGGGGGCACAGATACGCAGTATTTT.

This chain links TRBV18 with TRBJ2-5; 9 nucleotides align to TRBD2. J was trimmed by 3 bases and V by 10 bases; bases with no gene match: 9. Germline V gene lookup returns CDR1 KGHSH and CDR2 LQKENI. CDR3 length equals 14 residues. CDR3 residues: CANARSGGEETQYF. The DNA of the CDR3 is TGTGCCAACGCACGTAGCGGGGGAGAAGAGACCCAGTACTTC.

The CDR3 bases are TGTGCCAGCAGTTCACGGGACAGGGTATTGCCTGTTTACGAGCAGTACTTC. Amino acid sequence: CASSSRDRVLPVYEQYF. The V and J genes are TRBV27 and TRBJ2-7; 9 nucleotides align to TRBD1. After removal of 4 bases from V and 4 bases from J, the junction contained 14 bases not matched to a gene. Germline-derived CDR1 and CDR2 are MNHEY and SMNVEV (reference sequence). The CDR3 consists of 17 residues.

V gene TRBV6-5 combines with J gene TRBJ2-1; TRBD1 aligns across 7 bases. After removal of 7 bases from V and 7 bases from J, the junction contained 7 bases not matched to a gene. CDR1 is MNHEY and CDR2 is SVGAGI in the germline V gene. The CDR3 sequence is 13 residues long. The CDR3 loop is CASKAGGRNEQFF. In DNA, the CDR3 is TGTGCCAGCAAAGCAGGGGGTCGGAATGAGCAGTTCTTC.

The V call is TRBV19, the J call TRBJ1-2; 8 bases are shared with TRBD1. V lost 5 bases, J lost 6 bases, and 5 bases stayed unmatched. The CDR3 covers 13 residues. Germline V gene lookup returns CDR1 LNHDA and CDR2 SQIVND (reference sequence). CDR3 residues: CASSPDRVNGYTF. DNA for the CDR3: TGTGCCAGTAGTCCGGACAGGGTTAATGGCTACACCTTC. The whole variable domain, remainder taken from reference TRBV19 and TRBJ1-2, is DGGITQSPKYLFRKEGQNVTLSCEQNLNHDAMYWYRQDPGQGLRLIYYSQIVNDFQKGDIAEGYSVSREKKESFPLTVTSAQKNPTAFYLCASSPDRVNGYTFGSGTRLTVV.

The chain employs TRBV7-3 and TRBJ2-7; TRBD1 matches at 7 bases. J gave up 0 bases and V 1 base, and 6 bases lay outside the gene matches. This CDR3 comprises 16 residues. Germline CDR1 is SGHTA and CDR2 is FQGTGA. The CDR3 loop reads CASSLIGQDPSYEQYF. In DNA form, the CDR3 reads TGTGCCAGCAGCTTAATCGGACAGGATCCCTCCTACGAGCAGTACTTC.

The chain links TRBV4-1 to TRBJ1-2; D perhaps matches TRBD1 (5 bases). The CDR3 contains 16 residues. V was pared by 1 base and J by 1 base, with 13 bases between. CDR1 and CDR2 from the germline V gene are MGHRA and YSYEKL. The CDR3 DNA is TGCGCCAGCAGCCAAGGAGGAGGGGAAAATAACTATGGCTACACCTTC. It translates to CASSQGGGENNYGYTF.

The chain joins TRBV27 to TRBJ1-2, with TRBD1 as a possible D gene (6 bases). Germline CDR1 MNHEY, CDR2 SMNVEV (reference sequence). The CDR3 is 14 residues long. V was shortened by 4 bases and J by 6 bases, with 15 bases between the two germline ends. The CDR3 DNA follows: TGTGCCAGCAGTTCAACAGGACAGCTTCATGGCTACACCTTC. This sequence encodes CASSSTGQLHGYTF.

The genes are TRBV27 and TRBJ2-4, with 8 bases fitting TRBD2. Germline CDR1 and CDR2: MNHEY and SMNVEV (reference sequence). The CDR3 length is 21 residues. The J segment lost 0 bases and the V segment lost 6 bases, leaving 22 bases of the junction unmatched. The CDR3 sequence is CASSPVLLRGAPVAAKNIQYF. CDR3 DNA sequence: TGTGCCAGCAGCCCGGTTCTCTTGCGGGGGGCCCCGGTAGCAGCCAAAAACATTCAGTACTTC.

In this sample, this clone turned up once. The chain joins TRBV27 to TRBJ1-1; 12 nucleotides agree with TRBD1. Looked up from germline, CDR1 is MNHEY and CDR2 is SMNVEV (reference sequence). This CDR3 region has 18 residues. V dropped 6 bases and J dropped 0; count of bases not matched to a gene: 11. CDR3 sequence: CASSSSYGTGGLNTEAFF. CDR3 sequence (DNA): TGTGCCAGCAGCTCCTCCTACGGGACAGGGGGCCTGAACACTGAAGCTTTCTTT.

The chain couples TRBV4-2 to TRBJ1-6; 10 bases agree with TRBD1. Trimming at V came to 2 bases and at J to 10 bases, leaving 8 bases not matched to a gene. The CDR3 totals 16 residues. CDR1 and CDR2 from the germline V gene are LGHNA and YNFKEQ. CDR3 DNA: TGTGCCAGCAGCCAAACTCCGGGACAGGGGAAATCACCCCTCCACTTT. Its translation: CASSQTPGQGKSPLHF.

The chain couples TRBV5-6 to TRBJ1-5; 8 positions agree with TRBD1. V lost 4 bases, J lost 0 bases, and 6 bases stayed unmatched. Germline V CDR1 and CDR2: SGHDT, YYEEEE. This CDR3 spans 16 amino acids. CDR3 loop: CASSQGTGHSNQPQHF. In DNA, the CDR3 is TGTGCCAGCAGCCAAGGGACAGGACATAGCAATCAGCCCCAGCATTTT.

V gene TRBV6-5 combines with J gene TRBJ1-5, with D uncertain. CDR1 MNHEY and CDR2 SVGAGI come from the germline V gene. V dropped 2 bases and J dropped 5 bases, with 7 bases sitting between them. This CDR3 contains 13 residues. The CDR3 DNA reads TGTGCCAGCAGTTACCTCCAGGATCAGCCCCAGCATTTT. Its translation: CASSYLQDQPQHF.